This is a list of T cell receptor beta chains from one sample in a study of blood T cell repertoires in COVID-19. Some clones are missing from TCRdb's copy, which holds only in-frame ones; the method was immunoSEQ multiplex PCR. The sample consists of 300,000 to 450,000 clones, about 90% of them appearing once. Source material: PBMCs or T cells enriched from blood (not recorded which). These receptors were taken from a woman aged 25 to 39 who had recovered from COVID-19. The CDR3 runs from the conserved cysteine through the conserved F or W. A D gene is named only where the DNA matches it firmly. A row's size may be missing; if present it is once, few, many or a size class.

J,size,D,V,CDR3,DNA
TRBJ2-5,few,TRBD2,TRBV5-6,CASSGLAGETQYF,TGTGCCAGCAGCGGACTAGCCGGAGAGACCCAGTACTTC
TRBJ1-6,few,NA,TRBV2,CASRQGHENSPLHF,TGTGCCAGCAGACAGGGACACGAAAATTCACCCCTCCACTTT
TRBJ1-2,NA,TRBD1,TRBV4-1,CASSQEGRGLSGYTF,TGCGCCAGCAGCCAAGAAGGAAGGGGGCTAAGTGGCTACACCTTC
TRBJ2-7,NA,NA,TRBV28,CASSPNEGRTISYEQYF,TGTGCCAGCAGCCCCAACGAGGGGAGGACAATCTCCTACGAGCAGTACTTC
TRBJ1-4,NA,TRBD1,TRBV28,CASSTGTALATNEKLFF,TGTGCCAGCAGTACCGGGACAGCACTTGCAACTAATGAAAAACTGTTTTTT
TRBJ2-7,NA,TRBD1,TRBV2,CASGRTGATGEQYF,TGTGCCAGCGGTAGGACAGGGGCTACGGGGGAGCAGTACTTC
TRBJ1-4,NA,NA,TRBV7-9,CASSTEVGATNEKLFF,TGTGCCAGCAGCACCGAAGTCGGGGCAACTAATGAAAAACTGTTTTTT
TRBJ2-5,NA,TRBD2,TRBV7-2,CASSEERGGWETQYF,TGTGCCAGCAGCGAGGAGCGGGGGGGTTGGGAGACCCAGTACTTC
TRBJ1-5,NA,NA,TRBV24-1,CATSDLSASQPQHF,TGTGCCACCAGTGACCTGAGCGCCAGCCAGCCCCAGCATTTT
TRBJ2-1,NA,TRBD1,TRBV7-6,CASSLSGTGGYNEQFF,TGTGCCAGCAGCTTATCCGGGACAGGGGGCTACAATGAGCAGTTCTTC
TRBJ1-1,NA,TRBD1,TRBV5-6,CASSFRDRGPVGTEAFF,TGTGCCAGCAGCTTCCGGGACAGGGGGCCCGTGGGCACTGAAGCTTTCTTT
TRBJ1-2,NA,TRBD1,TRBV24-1,CATSDNGQGLSYGYTF,TGTGCCACCAGTGATAACGGACAGGGTTTGAGTTATGGCTACACCTTC
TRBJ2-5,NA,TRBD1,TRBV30,CAWSYHPGQGQETQYF,TGTGCCTGGAGCTACCACCCGGGACAGGGGCAAGAGACCCAGTACTTC
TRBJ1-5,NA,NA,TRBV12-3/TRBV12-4,CASTRGVNQPQHF,TGTGCCAGCACACGGGGGGTCAATCAGCCCCAGCATTTT
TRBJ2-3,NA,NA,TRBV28,CASSLGGSTDTQYF,TGTGCCAGCAGTTTAGGGGGGAGCACAGATACGCAGTATTTT
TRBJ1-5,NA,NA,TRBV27,CASSLLAGSNQPQHF,TGTGCCAGCAGTTTATTGGCGGGAAGCAATCAGCCCCAGCATTTT
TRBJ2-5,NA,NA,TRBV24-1,CATSSQETQYF,TGTGCCACCAGCTCTCAAGAGACCCAGTACTTC
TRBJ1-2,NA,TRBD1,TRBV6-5,CASRARDRTNYGYTF,TGTGCCAGCAGAGCCCGGGACAGGACTAACTATGGCTACACCTTC
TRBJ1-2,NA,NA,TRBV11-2,CASSSPRGNYGYTF,TGTGCCAGCAGCTCACCGAGGGGGAACTATGGCTACACCTTC